The sequence of this TCR beta chain was determined in a study of cytomegalovirus exposure and HLA in healthy donors. Broader study findings: It was found in a later analysis that first-cohort TCR clusters tended to co-occur in the 90 to 150 validation repertoires. The authors listed approximately 150 TCR beta chains as cytomegalovirus-associated.

Only in-frame clones appear in the TCRdb table, and some are missing; sequencing was by immunoSEQ multiplex PCR. The sample lists 100,000 to 150,000 clones, nearly 90% occurring once. As concerns this clone: Its specificity is unknown.

Germline values: CDR1 MRHNA, CDR2 SNTAGT. CDR3 length equals 16 residues. The ends lost 1 base at V and 0 bases at J; junction bases unmatched: 3. The chain recombines TRBV6-4 with TRBJ2-3; TRBD2 matches 8 bases. The clonotype originates from a man under 40 in good health and CMV-seronegative. The sequencing input was PBMCs. The CDR3 region is CASSDLAGGSTDTQYF. Here the CDR3 DNA reads TGTGCCAGCAGTGACTTGGCGGGGGGTAGCACAGATACGCAGTATTTT.